The present entry profiles one T cell receptor beta chain with its context. No antigen is known for it. This entry comes from a study of beta chain features in type 1 diabetes. Findings and limits, study-wide: It was possible that PCR favored shorter templates, equally so in patients and controls. The analysis here could not establish whether HLA type shapes TCRB rearrangement.

Trimming removed 7 bases at V and 7 bases at J, with 17 bases between. Germline V CDR1 and CDR2: SGDLS, YYNGEE. This CDR3 contains 13 residues. CD4+ naive, central memory, regulatory and stem cell-like memory cells were sorted via CD45RO/CCR7/CD25/CD127/CD95/CD27. The sequenced template was cDNA made from the entire isolated RNA. Clones were read by immunoSEQ multiplex PCR, and TCRdb kept only the in-frame ones, dropping some. Here the sample spans hundreds of thousands of clones, roughly 13% being singletons. The sequencing sample was made of naive CD4+ T cells from blood. The source is a man between 18 and 35 years old in good health. The chain employs TRBV9 and TRBJ1-2, with no clear D. The CDR3, as DNA: TGTGCCAGCGGGCGGGAGGGAATGAGTGGCTACACCTTC. Amino acids: CASGREGMSGYTF.